The 5 T cell receptor beta chains below were found in one sample sequenced in a study of Graves' ophthalmopathy and Graves' hyperthyroidism. CDR3 regions of TCR beta were amplified from RNA transcripts. First-round RT-PCR used HTBI primers; second-round multiplex PCR followed. TCRdb recomputed calls from the multiplex PCR reads with MiXCR, one row per CDR3 protein. The data show over 500,000 distinct CDR3 sequences, 22% seen once. The source material was peripheral blood. Every receptor here comes from a woman between 18 and 29 years old with stable Graves' hyperthyroidism. Some clones in this sample may be carry-over from other donors' samples.

This clonotype was recorded many times. The chain links TRBV27 to TRBJ1-2, with D unresolved. The V end lost 2 bases, the J end lost 2 bases, and 12 bases lay between the germline ends. Germline lookup yields CDR1 MNHEY and CDR2 SMNVEV (reference sequence). The CDR3 is made up of 15 amino acids. The CDR3 is CASSLTGLGNYGYTF. The CDR3, as DNA: TGTGCCAGCAGTTTAACCGGACTGGGAAACTATGGCTACACCTTC.

In this sample, this clonotype turned up a few times. This chain connects TRBV27 to TRBJ2-2; the match to TRBD1 covers 7 bases. Germline loops: CDR1 MNHEY, CDR2 SMNVEV (reference sequence). Trimming at V came to 7 bases and at J to 0 bases, leaving 17 bases not matched to a gene. This CDR3 is 19 amino acids long. The CDR3 nucleotides read TGTGCCAGCAACCCTCTTTCCGGGACAGTCTTTTCGAACACCGGGGAGCTGTTTTTT. It translates to CASNPLSGTVFSNTGELFF.

The chain carries TRBV7-2 and TRBJ1-2, with D possibly TRBD1 on 5 matching bases. Trimming took off 5 bases at V and 8 bases at J, with 15 bases between the two ends. From germline, CDR1 is SGHTA and CDR2 FQGNSA. There are 13 residues in the CDR3. This chain's CDR3 is CASSLQLGDGYTF. In nucleotides, the CDR3 is TGTGCCAGCAGCCTCCAGCTGGGGGACGGCTACACCTTC.

The chain has TRBV28 and TRBJ2-7, with D perhaps matching TRBD1 (6 bases). The CDR3 covers 16 residues. Trimming shortened V by 3 bases and J by 2 bases, and 17 bases separated the two germline ends. Germline V lookup: CDR1 MDHEN, CDR2 SYDVKM. The CDR3 sequence is CASSFIHSGATYEQYF. The CDR3 DNA reads TGTGCCAGCAGTTTTATTCATTCAGGGGCTACCTACGAGCAGTACTTC.

Ten or more counts support this clonotype. The chain recombines TRBV20-1 with TRBJ2-7, with 14 bases lining up with TRBD2. CDR3 size: 14 residues. CDR1 is DFQATT, CDR2 SNEGSKA, per germline (reference sequence). After removal of 5 bases from V and 7 bases from J, the junction contained 7 bases not matched to a gene. CDR3 protein: CSAGGLAGEQEQYF. As DNA, the CDR3 is TGCAGTGCTGGGGGACTAGCGGGAGAGCAGGAGCAGTACTTC.